What follows are 23 T cell receptor beta chains derived from one specimen sequenced in a study of regulatory T cells in long-lasting Graves disease. Time point defined: newly diagnosed GD, antithyroid drugs for less than 3 months. PBMC-extracted RNA yielded the TCR library. iRepertoire HTBI primers and Arm-PCR of CDR3 regions built TCR beta libraries. TCRdb recomputed calls from the multiplex PCR reads with MiXCR, one row per CDR3 protein. The sample carries 500,000 or so distinct CDR3 sequences, approximately 16% recorded once. The sample also formed part of further work on T cells in Graves' hyperthyroidism and ophthalmopathy.

The starting material was peripheral blood mononuclear cells (PBMCs), obtained at new diagnosis, from a patient treated with antithyroid drugs. The receptors stem from a woman aged 40 to 65 with Graves disease.

This clonotype was seen a few times. The gene calls are TRBV7-8 and TRBJ1-3, with no clear D. The CDR3 extends over 17 amino acids. V was cut by 1 base and J by 3 bases, with 16 bases left in between. Per germline, CDR1 SGHVS and CDR2 FQNEAQ. The CDR3 DNA reads TGTGCCAGCAGCTTAGAAGGAATTATTATCGGTGGAAACACCATATATTTT. Translation: CASSLEGIIIGGNTIYF.

In its sample, this clonotype was seen a few times. This chain links TRBV6-9 with TRBJ2-2; 8 bases match TRBD2. V dropped 6 bases and J dropped 0; count of bases not matched to a gene: 6. CDR3 length equals 16 residues. CDR1 and CDR2 from the germline V gene are MNHGY and SVAAGI. CDR3 loop: CASSDSGGPNTGELFF. CDR3 in DNA: TGTGCCAGCAGCGATTCGGGGGGGCCGAACACCGGGGAGCTGTTTTTT.

Ten or more counts support this clonotype. One end of the junction is discordant with germline, which a read error may explain. This chain links TRBV5-1 with TRBJ1-1; D is unclear. CDR3 length: 13 residues. Germline V gives CDR1 SGHRS, CDR2 YFSETQ. This CDR3 reads CASSVQTNTEAFF. In nucleotides, the CDR3 is TGTGCCAGCAGCGTACAGACGAACACTGAAGCTTTCTTT.

The count of this clonotype is one. The chain links TRBV2 to TRBJ2-7, with 10 bases identical to TRBD1. V shed 6 bases, J shed 4 bases, and the junction held 6 bases outside the gene matches. CDR3 length: 14 residues. Germline CDR1 is SNHLY and CDR2 is FYNNEI. CDR3 loop: CASSVRQGAYEQYF. The CDR3 coding sequence is TGTGCCAGCAGCGTCCGACAGGGGGCTTACGAGCAGTACTTC.

This clonotype was seen a few times. This chain links TRBV5-1 with TRBJ1-6; no definite D call. The CDR3 covers 13 residues. Germline V CDR1 and CDR2: SGHRS, YFSETQ. The ends were cut back, 3 bases at V and 5 bases at J, with 6 bases in the middle. CDR3 amino acids: CASSSGDNSPLHF. The CDR3 bases are TGCGCCAGCAGCTCCGGAGATAATTCACCCCTCCACTTT.

A few counts support this clonotype. The chain uses TRBV12-5 and TRBJ1-4; D is ambiguous. The CDR3 totals 14 residues. V lost 1 base to trimming and J lost 7 bases, with 10 bases between them. Germline lookup yields CDR1 LGHNT and CDR2 FRNRAP. CDR3: CASGLGLAGEKLFF. Written as DNA, the CDR3 is TGTGCTAGTGGTTTGGGACTCGCGGGTGAAAAACTGTTTTTT.

This clonotype appeared many times. This chain links TRBV7-2 with TRBJ1-2; 9 bases agree with TRBD1. The CDR3 is made up of 13 amino acids. V shed 5 bases, J shed 4 bases, and the junction held 2 bases outside the gene matches. Germline CDR1 and CDR2: SGHTA and FQGNSA. The CDR3 here is CASSTTGGYGYTF. The CDR3, as DNA: TGTGCCAGCAGCACGACAGGGGGCTATGGCTACACCTTC.

This clonotype was counted between two and nine times. The rearrangement uses TRBV10-2 and TRBJ2-7, with D uncertain. CDR3 size: 14 residues. The V end lost 0 bases, the J end lost 4 bases, and 10 bases lay between the germline ends. The germline V gene has CDR1 WSHSY and CDR2 SAAADI. As DNA, the CDR3 is TGCGCCAGCAGTGAGTCAGGCAGGCTATACGAGCAGTACTTC. Its protein product is CASSESGRLYEQYF.

This rearrangement joins TRBV20-1 to TRBJ2-5, with 11 bases identical to TRBD2. This CDR3 has 13 residues. V gave up 5 bases and J gave up 3 bases; unmatched junction bases: 2. Germline-derived CDR1 and CDR2 are DFQATT and SNEGSKA (reference sequence). CDR3 protein: CSASLAGEETQYF. As DNA, the CDR3 is TGCAGTGCTTCACTAGCGGGGGAAGAGACCCAGTACTTC.

This clonotype was counted ten times or more. V and J are TRBV3-1 and TRBJ2-5; the D is unclear. The germline V gene has CDR1 LGHDT and CDR2 YNNKEL (reference sequence). V dropped 5 bases and J dropped 5 bases, with 12 bases sitting between them. The CDR3 sequence is 13 residues long. The CDR3 here is CASSWTTGETQYF. Here the CDR3 DNA reads TGTGCCAGCAGCTGGACGACTGGGGAGACCCAGTACTTC.

Comments on this clonotype: The missing conserved phenylalanine or tryptophan at the end of this CDR3 makes a read error likely. The chain couples TRBV28 to TRBJ2-7, with D possibly TRBD2 on 5 matching bases. Trimming stripped 5 bases from V and 7 bases from J, with 15 bases between. The length of the CDR3 is 13 residues. Germline CDR1 reads MDHEN; CDR2 reads SYDVKM. The CDR3 region is CASSQTIGLEQYS. The CDR3 region has the DNA TGTGCCAGCAGTCAAACAATAGGACTTGAGCAGTACTCC.

Many counts were recorded for this clonotype. The gene calls are TRBV28 and TRBJ2-3, with a possible D match to TRBD2 (6 bases). CDR1 MDHEN and CDR2 SYDVKM come from the germline V gene. Between the trimmed V and J ends, which lost 3 bases and 6 bases, there was a span of 13 bases. CDR3 length: 14 amino acids. CDR3 nucleotides: TGTGCCAGCAGTTTTCGGAGGGGCGCGGATACGCAGTATTTT. Residues: CASSFRRGADTQYF.

V is TRBV6-5 and J is TRBJ2-7, with D unresolved. V lost 2 bases, J lost 2 bases, and 13 bases lay in between. This CDR3 has 15 amino acids. Germline CDR1 is MNHEY and CDR2 is SVGAGI. CDR3 residues: CASSYGSGFTYEQYF. The DNA for the CDR3 is TGTGCCAGCAGTTACGGTTCAGGTTTTACCTACGAGCAGTACTTC.

V and J are TRBV14 and TRBJ2-2; 7 bases line up with TRBD2. The CDR3 is made up of 16 amino acids. Germline V gene lookup returns CDR1 SGHDN and CDR2 FVKESK. V gave up 4 bases and J gave up 7 bases; unmatched junction bases: 12. CDR3 nucleotides: TGTGCCAGCAGCCCGCAGCGGGGCTTGGGAAACGGGGAGCTGTTTTTT. This codes for CASSPQRGLGNGELFF.

The gene calls are TRBV6-1 and TRBJ1-3; 7 bases agree with TRBD1. V lost 6 bases, J lost 4 bases, and 6 bases stayed unmatched. The CDR3 covers 14 residues. CDR1 and CDR2 (germline): MNHNS, SASEGT. The CDR3 nucleotides read TGTGCCAGCAGGTCGACAGGGACGGGAAACACCATATATTTT. This encodes CASRSTGTGNTIYF.

This clonotype was counted between two and nine times. The chain couples TRBV28 to TRBJ2-2; 9 nucleotides align to TRBD2. There are 16 residues in the CDR3. The junction had 10 bases not matched to a gene; V was cut back by 5 bases and J by 6 bases. Germline loops: CDR1 MDHEN, CDR2 SYDVKM. In DNA form, the CDR3 reads TGTGCCAGCAGTCTGGGGCGGGGGGGATTCTCCGGGGAGCTGTTTTTT. This encodes CASSLGRGGFSGELFF.

V is TRBV3-1 and J is TRBJ2-1; weak D call: TRBD2 (6 bases). The germline V gene encodes CDR1 LGHDT and CDR2 YNNKEL (reference sequence). Trimming took 5 bases from V and 7 from J, leaving 15 bases between them. This CDR3 region has 14 residues. CDR3 DNA sequence: TGTGCCAGCAGCGGGACTCCTACGACTAATGAGCAGTTCTTC. Its translation is CASSGTPTTNEQFF.

V usage is TRBV4-1 and J usage is TRBJ2-3; D is perhaps TRBD2 (5 bases). CDR3 length: 17 amino acids. CDR1 is MGHRA and CDR2 is YSYEKL in the germline V gene. V lost 3 bases and J lost 0, with 16 bases in between. Written as DNA, the CDR3 is TGCGCCAGCAGCCACCTCGGACTCATCTCTAGCACAGATACGCAGTATTTT. Its translation: CASSHLGLISSTDTQYF.

In this sample, this clonotype turned up many times. The chain carries TRBV9 and TRBJ1-1; possible D gene TRBD1, 6 bases. The CDR3 covers 13 residues. V gave up 4 bases and J gave up 6 bases, with 13 bases separating them. CDR1 is SGDLS and CDR2 is YYNGEE in the germline V gene. In DNA form, the CDR3 reads TGTGCCAGCAGCTTAGAGGGGGACGCTGAAGCTTTCTTT. This gives the protein CASSLEGDAEAFF.

This clonotype was counted many times. The genes are TRBV10-3 and TRBJ1-2; D remains unclear. Germline CDR1 reads ENHRY; CDR2 reads SYGVKD. The CDR3 totals 15 residues. V shed 3 bases and J shed 1 base, with 12 bases lying between them. In DNA form, the CDR3 reads TGTGCCATCAGTGACCCTGGTAGGGTTAACTATGGCTACACCTTC. Its protein product is CAISDPGRVNYGYTF.

The chain links TRBV6-4 to TRBJ2-7; no clear D gene. Trimming pared 0 bases from V and 7 bases from J, leaving 10 bases between. This CDR3 comprises 13 residues. Per the germline V gene, CDR1 is MRHNA and CDR2 is SNTAGT. The CDR3 DNA reads as TGTGCCAGCAGTGACTCAAGTACCGGGGAGCAGTACTTC. This gives the protein CASSDSSTGEQYF.

Worth noting for this clonotype: Being one base from a much bigger clone, this may be a read error. The chain has TRBV18 and TRBJ2-7; D ambiguous. The germline CDR1 and CDR2 sequences are KGHSH and LQKENI. V lost 3 bases, J lost 5 bases, and 8 bases lay in between. The CDR3 has 12 amino acids. CDR3 in DNA: TGTGCCAGCTCACCCGAGTTGGACGAGCAGTACTTC. This sequence encodes CASSPELDEQYF.

The V call is TRBV10-3, the J call TRBJ2-7, with 16 bases matching TRBD2. CDR1 and CDR2 from the germline V gene are ENHRY and SYGVKD. CDR3 size: 17 residues. V dropped 8 bases and J dropped 3; count of bases not matched to a gene: 10. CDR3 DNA sequence: TGTGCCATCCGGCCGGGACTAGCGGGGGGGCGCGTCTACGAGCAGTACTTC. This sequence encodes CAIRPGLAGGRVYEQYF.